These 23 T cell receptor beta chains came from one sample sequenced in a study of T-cell reconstitution after alpha-beta-depleted transplantation in children. Unique molecular identifiers were incorporated during preparation of the TCRbeta library. TCRdb reprocessed the PCR reads via MiXCR and lists one record per CDR3 protein. This sample has more than 200,000 distinct CDR3 sequences, with around a sixth found just once. The sample in question was PBMCs, mostly from graft donor cells, obtained 360 days after TCRalphabeta/CD19-depleted stem cell transplant. The receptors were sampled from a male patient aged 2-15 years who had a stem cell transplant for acute lymphoblastic leukemia, so the T cells may come from the graft donor.

This clonotype was found a few times. This rearrangement joins TRBV6-2 or TRBV6-3 to TRBJ1-5; maybe TRBD1 (6 bases). This CDR3 is built from 15 residues. The germline V and J ends were trimmed by 4 bases and 5 bases, with 15 bases remaining between them. CDR1 MNHEY and CDR2 SVGEGT come from the germline V gene. Here the CDR3 reads CASSWPTGADQPQHF. The CDR3 DNA follows: TGTGCCAGCAGTTGGCCGACAGGAGCTGATCAGCCCCAGCATTTT.

In its sample, this clonotype was seen a few times. The chain employs TRBV10-3 and TRBJ2-1; D is unclear. This CDR3 is 12 amino acids long. The germline CDR1 and CDR2 sequences are ENHRY and SYGVKD. Trimming removed 8 bases from V and 3 bases from J, with 8 bases in between. CDR3 loop: CAIGDGYNEQFF. CDR3 sequence (DNA): TGTGCCATCGGAGACGGCTACAATGAGCAGTTCTTC.

The rearrangement joins TRBV20-1 to TRBJ2-4; D unclear. V was pared by 0 bases and J by 0 bases, with 18 bases between. Germline CDR1 reads DFQATT; CDR2 reads SNEGSKA (reference sequence). The CDR3 sequence is 18 residues long. CDR3 DNA: TGCAGTGCTAGAGATCGTTATCGCGGATGGGTAGCCAAAAACATTCAGTACTTC. As protein: CSARDRYRGWVAKNIQYF.

This clonotype was detected a few times. The J gene is TRBJ2-1, the V gene TRBV7-8, with no clear D. Germline V gene data show CDR1 as SGHVS and CDR2 as FQNEAQ. Trimming cost V 5 bases and J 4 bases, with 9 bases left between them. CDR3 length equals 13 residues. The CDR3 bases are TGTGCCAGCAGCCCAAGGGTGTACAATGAGCAGTTCTTC. Translation gives CASSPRVYNEQFF. Together with reference TRBV7-8 and TRBJ2-1, the CDR3 gives the full variable domain: GAGVSQSPRYKVAKRGQDVALRCDPISGHVSLFWYQQALGQGPEFLTYFQNEAQLDKSGLPSDRFFAERPEGSVSTLKIQRTQQEDSAVYLCASSPRVYNEQFFGPGTRLTVL.

This clonotype was recorded many times. The J gene is TRBJ2-4, the V gene TRBV9; D is uncertain. Trimming shortened V by 4 bases and J by 8 bases, and 19 bases separated the two germline ends. Germline CDR1 and CDR2: SGDLS and YYNGEE. CDR3 size: 15 residues. CDR3 protein: CASSPRTQVGDIQYF. The CDR3 nucleotides are TGTGCCAGCAGCCCCAGGACGCAGGTTGGGGACATTCAGTACTTC.

This clonotype was seen repeatedly, ten times or more. J is TRBJ2-1 and V is TRBV29-1; 14 positions match TRBD2. The CDR3 runs to 17 residues. Germline CDR1 reads SQVTM; CDR2 reads ANQGSEA. Trimming took 3 bases from V and 0 from J; bases not matched to a gene: 4. CDR3 in DNA: TGCAGCGTTGAGGGACTAGCGGGAGACGGCTCCTACAATGAGCAGTTCTTC. Translating gives CSVEGLAGDGSYNEQFF.

This clonotype was picked up a small number of times. The chain joins TRBV19 to TRBJ1-2; D is undetermined. CDR3 length: 15 amino acids. Germline CDR1 and CDR2: LNHDA and SQIVND (reference sequence). V shed 9 bases and J shed 4 bases, with 21 bases lying between them. The CDR3 here is CASLGIFKGPYGYTF. The CDR3 DNA reads as TGTGCCAGCTTGGGGATTTTCAAGGGTCCCTATGGCTACACCTTC. Using reference TRBV19 and TRBJ1-2 for the parts outside the CDR3, the full variable domain is DGGITQSPKYLFRKEGQNVTLSCEQNLNHDAMYWYRQDPGQGLRLIYYSQIVNDFQKGDIAEGYSVSREKKESFPLTVTSAQKNPTAFYLCASLGIFKGPYGYTFGSGTRLTVV.

V usage is TRBV7-9 and J usage is TRBJ2-4, with D uncertain. Germline assignment: CDR1 SEHNR and CDR2 FQNEAQ (reference sequence). Trimming cost V 5 bases and J 15 bases, with 17 bases left between them. CDR3 length equals 12 residues. Written as DNA, the CDR3 is TGTGCCAGCAGCCCCCCTTATGAAGGTCCGTACTTC. Translated: CASSPPYEGPYF.

This clonotype was recorded a few times. The chain recombines TRBV29-1 with TRBJ1-3; D uncertain. Trimming removed 7 bases from V and 2 bases from J, with 18 bases in between. CDR3 size: 15 residues. The germline V gene encodes CDR1 SQVTM and CDR2 ANQGSEA. CDR3 in amino acids: CSASVSAGPGNTIYF. In DNA form, the CDR3 reads TGCAGCGCGTCCGTTAGCGCAGGACCTGGAAACACCATATATTTT.

This clonotype was seen a handful of times. The chain uses TRBV28 and TRBJ2-5; D may be TRBD1 (6 bases). This CDR3 contains 16 residues. V lost 5 bases and J 9 bases, leaving 25 bases between the germline ends. The germline gives CDR1 MDHEN, CDR2 SYDVKM. In DNA, the CDR3 is TGTGCCAGCAGTACTAGAAAGCAGGGGACGCGAAGGCCCCAGTACTTC. Amino acids: CASSTRKQGTRRPQYF.

CDR3: CASSQEMAARYYEQYF. CDR3 nucleotide sequence: TGTGCCAGCAGCCAAGAAATGGCGGCTAGATACTACGAGCAGTACTTC. The rearrangement uses TRBV3-1 and TRBJ2-7; no clear D gene. The length of the CDR3 is 16 residues. Germline values: CDR1 LGHDT, CDR2 YNNKEL (reference sequence). V lost 0 bases, J lost 3 bases, and 15 bases lay in between.

V usage is TRBV20-1 and J usage is TRBJ2-3; 7 nucleotides line up with TRBD2. This CDR3 is built from 15 residues. CDR1 and CDR2 (germline): DFQATT, SNEGSKA (reference sequence). Germline trimming cut 3 bases from V and 4 bases from J; bases unmatched to any gene: 10. The CDR3 nucleotides read TGCAGTGCTAGTGAGTGGGGGGGTCCCGCAGATACGCAGTATTTT. It encodes CSASEWGGPADTQYF.

Only a few counts were recorded for this clonotype. CDR3 amino acids: CASSPGLVYTGELFF. The CDR3 region has the DNA TGTGCCAGCAGCCCAGGACTAGTCTACACCGGGGAGCTGTTTTTT. V usage is TRBV7-8 and J usage is TRBJ2-2, with 7 bases lining up with TRBD2. The CDR3 is 15 amino acids. CDR1 and CDR2 from the germline V gene are SGHVS and FQNEAQ. V shed 5 bases and J 3 bases; nucleotides not matched to a gene: 6. The variable domain in full, completed from reference TRBV7-8 and TRBJ2-2, reads GAGVSQSPRYKVAKRGQDVALRCDPISGHVSLFWYQQALGQGPEFLTYFQNEAQLDKSGLPSDRFFAERPEGSVSTLKIQRTQQEDSAVYLCASSPGLVYTGELFFGEGSRLTVL.

The chain joins TRBV5-1 to TRBJ2-2; perhaps TRBD2 as D (5 bases). The germline V gene encodes CDR1 SGHRS and CDR2 YFSETQ. Trimming left V 7 bases short and J 1 base short, with 14 bases between. The CDR3 totals 15 residues. The CDR3 spells CASWETGLNTGELFF. The CDR3, as DNA: TGCGCCAGCTGGGAGACGGGATTGAACACCGGGGAGCTGTTTTTT.

There are a few counts of this clonotype. The chain uses TRBV24-1 and TRBJ2-7; TRBD1 agrees at 9 bases. With V trimmed by 4 bases and J by 4 bases, 4 bases remained unmatched. The CDR3 is made up of 14 amino acids. Germline V gives CDR1 KGHDR, CDR2 SFDVKD. The DNA of the CDR3 is TGTGCCACCAGTGAATCCGGGACAGGGTACGAGCAGTACTTC. Translated: CATSESGTGYEQYF.

The table lists this clonotype with a few counts. The chain links TRBV28 to TRBJ2-7; D gene uncertain. The V and J ends lost 3 bases and 6 bases respectively, with 3 bases between them. The CDR3 totals 10 residues. CDR1 is MDHEN, CDR2 SYDVKM, per germline. The CDR3 DNA is TGTGCCAGCAGTTTCGGCGAGCAGTACTTC. The encoded protein is CASSFGEQYF.

This clonotype came up a few times. V is TRBV10-3 and J is TRBJ2-1; 11 bases fit TRBD2. Germline trimming cut 11 bases from V and 0 bases from J; bases unmatched to any gene: 6. In germline, CDR1 is ENHRY, CDR2 SYGVKD. CDR3 length: 15 amino acids. CDR3 sequence reads: CAGGTSGSSYNEQFF. DNA of the CDR3: TGTGCCGGGGGGACTAGCGGATCCTCCTACAATGAGCAGTTCTTC.

This sequence joins TRBV6-1 and TRBJ2-3, with TRBD2 matching over 9 bases. The CDR3 has 16 residues. Losses at the gene ends were 5 bases for V and 4 bases for J; bases not matched to a gene: 10. The V gene's germline CDR1 is MNHNS and CDR2 SASEGT. CDR3 residues: CASSRRGGAVADTQYF. The CDR3 DNA sequence: TGTGCCAGCAGTCGCCGCGGGGGGGCCGTGGCAGATACGCAGTATTTT.

This clonotype was picked up a small number of times. The chain joins TRBV10-3 to TRBJ2-2; a weak D match, TRBD2 (5 bases). This CDR3 has 13 residues. CDR1 and CDR2 (germline): ENHRY, SYGVKD. V gave up 7 bases and J gave up 5 bases, with 11 bases separating them. The CDR3 spells CAITMTKTGELFF. The CDR3, as DNA: TGTGCCATCACTATGACTAAAACCGGGGAGCTGTTTTTT.

A few counts support this clonotype. The chain joins TRBV9 to TRBJ2-2, with a tentative D call TRBD2 (6 bases). The CDR3 is made up of 16 amino acids. Germline loops: CDR1 SGDLS, CDR2 YYNGEE. The germline V and J ends were trimmed by 3 bases and 0 bases, with 12 bases remaining between them. CDR3: CASSGLEFANTGELFF. In DNA form, the CDR3 reads TGTGCCAGCAGCGGACTAGAATTCGCGAACACCGGGGAGCTGTTTTTT.

This clonotype was detected only a few times. The genes are TRBV20-1 and TRBJ2-7, with TRBD2 matching 7 bases. CDR3 length: 15 amino acids. J gave up 7 bases and V 0 bases, and 12 bases lay outside the gene matches. In germline, CDR1 is DFQATT, CDR2 SNEGSKA (reference sequence). The CDR3, as DNA: TGCAGTGCTAGAGACGGGGGGAGCGGGGCTAATGAGCAGTACTTC. This gives the protein CSARDGGSGANEQYF.

This clonotype was recorded at least ten times. The rearrangement links TRBV7-2 to TRBJ2-2; D is uncertain. The CDR3 contains 14 residues. CDR1 is SGHTA and CDR2 is FQGNSA in the germline V gene. Between the trimmed V and J ends, which lost 5 bases and 0 bases, there was a span of 7 bases. CDR3 in amino acids: CASSRGPNTGELFF. CDR3 coding DNA: TGTGCCAGCAGCCGCGGACCGAACACCGGGGAGCTGTTTTTT.

The chain recombines TRBV6-2 or TRBV6-3 with TRBJ2-2; 10 bases align to TRBD2. Germline assignment: CDR1 MNHEY and CDR2 SVGEGT. V lost 4 bases to trimming and J lost 2 bases; unmatched junction nucleotides: 7. The CDR3 is 17 amino acids. CDR3 protein: CASSSPRLAGNTGELFF. The CDR3 nucleotides are TGTGCCAGCAGTTCCCCTAGACTAGCGGGTAACACCGGGGAGCTGTTTTTT.